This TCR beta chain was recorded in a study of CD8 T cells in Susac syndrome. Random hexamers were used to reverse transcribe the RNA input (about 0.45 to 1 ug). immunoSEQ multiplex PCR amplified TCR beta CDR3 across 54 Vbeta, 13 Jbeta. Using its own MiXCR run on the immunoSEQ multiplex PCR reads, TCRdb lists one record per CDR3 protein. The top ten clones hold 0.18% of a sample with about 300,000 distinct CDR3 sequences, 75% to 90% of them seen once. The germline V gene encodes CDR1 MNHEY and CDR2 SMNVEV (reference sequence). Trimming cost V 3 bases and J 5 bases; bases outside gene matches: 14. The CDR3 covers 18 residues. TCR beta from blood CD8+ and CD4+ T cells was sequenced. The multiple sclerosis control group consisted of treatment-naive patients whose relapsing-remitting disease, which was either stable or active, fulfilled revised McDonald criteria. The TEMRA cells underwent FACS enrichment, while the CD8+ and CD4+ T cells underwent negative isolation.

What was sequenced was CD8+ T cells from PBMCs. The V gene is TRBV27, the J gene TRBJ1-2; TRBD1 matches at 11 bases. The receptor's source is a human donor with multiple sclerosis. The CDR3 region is CASSFLGTGGLSVYGYTF. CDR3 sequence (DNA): TGTGCCAGCAGTTTCCTAGGGACAGGGGGTTTGTCTGTATATGGCTACACCTTC.